Each of the 18 T cell receptor beta chains below was sequenced from the same sample in a study of cytomegalovirus exposure and HLA in healthy donors. The study ran its PCR with 60 Vbeta and 13 Jbeta primers. Sequenced by immunoSEQ multiplex PCR; TCRdb stores in-frame clones only, minus some. The sample lists around 110,000 clones; 70% to 80% were seen once. What was sequenced was PBMCs. The receptors come from a female donor in good health and CMV-seronegative.

The chain combines TRBV5-1 with TRBJ2-7, with TRBD1 identical over 10 bases. Germline loops: CDR1 SGHRS, CDR2 YFSETQ. The V gene end was trimmed by 5 bases and the J gene end by 5 bases; junction bases not matched to a gene: 10. The CDR3 contains 15 residues. CDR3 amino acids: CASRLKDRGRDEQYF. The DNA for the CDR3 is TGCGCCAGCAGACTGAAAGACAGGGGGCGGGACGAGCAGTACTTC.

The chain recombines TRBV27 with TRBJ2-1; 8 bases are shared with TRBD2. This CDR3 spans 15 amino acids. J lost 2 bases, V lost 5 bases, and 5 bases had no gene match. Germline V gene lookup returns CDR1 MNHEY and CDR2 SMNVEV (reference sequence). The CDR3 DNA sequence: TGTGCCAGCAGTATACCGGGACTAGCCTACAATGAGCAGTTCTTC. As protein: CASSIPGLAYNEQFF.

The J gene is TRBJ2-2, the V gene TRBV10-3; tentatively, D is TRBD1 (5 bases). The CDR3 loop spans 13 amino acids. Trimming cost V 4 bases and J 4 bases, with 7 bases left between them. Germline values: CDR1 ENHRY, CDR2 SYGVKD. The CDR3 protein is CAISGRATGELFF. In DNA form, the CDR3 reads TGTGCCATCAGTGGCAGGGCCACCGGGGAGCTGTTTTTT.

The chain recombines TRBV11-3 with TRBJ2-7; 7 nucleotides line up with TRBD1. The CDR3 extends over 17 amino acids. Germline V gene lookup returns CDR1 SGHNT and CDR2 YENEEA. After removal of 0 bases from V and 2 bases from J, the junction contained 10 bases not matched to a gene. In nucleotides, the CDR3 is TGTGCCAGCAGCTTAGACTCCTCCCGGGACAGAACCTACGAGCAGTACTTC. It translates to CASSLDSSRDRTYEQYF.

The rearrangement joins TRBV5-6 to TRBJ2-7, with unresolved D. The CDR3 has 15 amino acids. Per the germline V gene, CDR1 is SGHDT and CDR2 is YYEEEE. V was clipped by 3 bases and J by 2 bases, with 15 bases between them. The CDR3 DNA reads TGTGCCAGCAGCTCCCTGCGTGCCCAAACCTACGAGCAGTACTTC. It encodes CASSSLRAQTYEQYF.

Of note for this clone: This CDR3 is also generated by other DNA sequences in the sample. The chain joins TRBV6-5 to TRBJ2-3; the match to TRBD1 covers 10 bases. This CDR3 has 12 residues. V shed 6 bases and J 8 bases; nucleotides not matched to a gene: 2. The germline V gene encodes CDR1 MNHEY and CDR2 SVGAGI. This CDR3 reads CASSRTGGTQYF. As DNA, the CDR3 is TGTGCCAGCAGCCGGACAGGGGGTACGCAGTATTTT.

CDR3 nucleotides: TGTGCCAGCAGCTTAAGGCCGGCGGTGACCACTGAAGCTTTCTTT. Protein product: CASSLRPAVTTEAFF. This chain joins TRBV7-3 and TRBJ1-1; no clear D. Deletions cut 1 base from V and 4 bases from J, with 13 bases between. Germline values: CDR1 SGHTA, CDR2 FQGTGA. The CDR3 is 15 residues long.

The chain couples TRBV10-2 to TRBJ1-2; 8 nucleotides match TRBD1. The CDR3 sequence is 15 residues long. Germline values: CDR1 WSHSY, CDR2 SAAADI. The ends lost 4 bases at V and 7 bases at J; junction bases unmatched: 11. In DNA, the CDR3 is TGCGCCAGCAGTGCAGGGGGCGGAGGTACCGGTGGCTACACCTTC. This encodes CASSAGGGGTGGYTF.

The rearrangement joins TRBV19 to TRBJ2-1; TRBD2 agrees at 16 bases. The CDR3 consists of 18 residues. CDR1 is LNHDA and CDR2 is SQIVND in the germline V gene (reference sequence). V was clipped by 7 bases and J by 0 bases; unmatched bases: 6. The CDR3, as DNA: TGTGCCAGTAAGGGACTAGCGGGAGGGCAGAGCTCCTACAATGAGCAGTTCTTC. This gives the protein CASKGLAGGQSSYNEQFF.

The gene calls are TRBV9 and TRBJ2-1, with D possibly matching TRBD1 (6 bases). Germline V gene sequence: CDR1 SGDLS, CDR2 YYNGEE. Trimming removed 5 bases at V and 7 bases at J, with 16 bases between. The CDR3 sequence is 14 residues long. The CDR3 DNA sequence: TGTGCCAGCAGTAAGGGCAGGGGAGATAATGAGCAGTTCTTC. This sequence encodes CASSKGRGDNEQFF.

This chain links TRBV28 with TRBJ1-5, with 8 bases that match TRBD1. Germline values: CDR1 MDHEN, CDR2 SYDVKM. V dropped 10 bases and J dropped 0; count of bases not matched to a gene: 14. This CDR3 spans 17 amino acids. CDR3 sequence: CATTGQGSSYSNQPQHF. CDR3 DNA: TGTGCCACAACAGGACAGGGCTCCTCATATAGCAATCAGCCCCAGCATTTT.

V is TRBV4-1 and J is TRBJ2-7; 7 bases map to TRBD2. The ends lost 1 base at V and 2 bases at J; junction bases unmatched: 5. Germline V CDR1 and CDR2: MGHRA, YSYEKL. This CDR3 comprises 15 residues. CDR3 residues: CASSQGGRVPYEQYF. CDR3 coding DNA: TGCGCCAGCAGCCAAGGAGGGAGGGTCCCCTACGAGCAGTACTTC.

The chain has TRBV4-1 and TRBJ1-1; the D is unclear. From germline, CDR1 is MGHRA and CDR2 YSYEKL. The CDR3 has 13 amino acids. V was pared by 2 bases and J by 5 bases, with 9 bases between. The CDR3 bases are TGCGCCAGCAGCCAACGAGAGCGGACTGAAGCTTTCTTT. This sequence encodes CASSQRERTEAFF.

This chain connects TRBV2 to TRBJ2-7; D may be TRBD2 (6 bases). Germline V gene sequence: CDR1 SNHLY, CDR2 FYNNEI. V was clipped by 6 bases and J by 7 bases, with 13 bases between them. The CDR3 loop spans 12 amino acids. The CDR3 spells CASRGLADEQYF. The CDR3 DNA reads TGTGCCAGCAGGGGACTGGCGGATGAGCAGTACTTC.

The chain joins TRBV28 to TRBJ1-6; D is undetermined. The V end lost 6 bases, the J end lost 4 bases, and 28 bases lay between the germline ends. Germline V gene sequence: CDR1 MDHEN, CDR2 SYDVKM. The CDR3 sequence is 20 residues long. CDR3 DNA sequence: TGTGCCAGCAGCAGCGGTGGGGTTGGTTTTTTCAATTTGTATAATTCACCCCTCCACTTT. This sequence encodes CASSSGGVGFFNLYNSPLHF.

The V gene is TRBV5-4, the J gene TRBJ2-7; 7 bases are shared with TRBD2. Germline V gene sequence: CDR1 SGHNT, CDR2 YYREEE (reference sequence). CDR3 length: 16 amino acids. The V and J ends lost 4 bases and 2 bases, in that order; junction bases with no gene match: 12. CDR3 loop: CASSPGRGLNAYEQYF. The CDR3 DNA reads TGTGCCAGCAGCCCCGGGCGGGGACTAAACGCCTACGAGCAGTACTTC.

The genes are TRBV2 and TRBJ2-7, with a weak D call TRBD1 (6 bases). This CDR3 is built from 15 residues. Trimming removed 8 bases from V and 2 bases from J, with 19 bases in between. The germline V gene encodes CDR1 SNHLY and CDR2 FYNNEI. CDR3 coding DNA: TGTGCCAGCGTTGAGAACAGGGTGGGGCCCTACGAGCAGTACTTC. It specifies CASVENRVGPYEQYF.

This sequence joins TRBV6-1 and TRBJ1-4, with D unclear. This CDR3 has 16 residues. V lost 2 bases, J lost 7 bases, and 17 bases lay in between. Germline V lookup: CDR1 MNHNS, CDR2 SASEGT. The chain's CDR3 is CASSEFTKRVIEKLFF. Written as DNA, the CDR3 is TGTGCCAGCAGTGAATTTACTAAGAGGGTTATTGAAAAACTGTTTTTT.